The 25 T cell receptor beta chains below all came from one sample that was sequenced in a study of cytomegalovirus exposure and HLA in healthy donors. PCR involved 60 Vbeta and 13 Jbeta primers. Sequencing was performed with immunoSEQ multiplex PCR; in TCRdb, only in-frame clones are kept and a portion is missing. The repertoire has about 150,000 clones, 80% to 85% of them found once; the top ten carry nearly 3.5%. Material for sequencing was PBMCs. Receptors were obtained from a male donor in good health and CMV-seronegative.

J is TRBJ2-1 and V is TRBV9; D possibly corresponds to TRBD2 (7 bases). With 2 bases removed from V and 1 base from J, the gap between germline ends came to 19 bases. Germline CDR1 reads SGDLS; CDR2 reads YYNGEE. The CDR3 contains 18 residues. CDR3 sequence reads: CASSVTWGAGVSYNEQFF. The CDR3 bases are TGTGCCAGCAGCGTGACTTGGGGGGCGGGAGTTTCCTACAATGAGCAGTTCTTC.

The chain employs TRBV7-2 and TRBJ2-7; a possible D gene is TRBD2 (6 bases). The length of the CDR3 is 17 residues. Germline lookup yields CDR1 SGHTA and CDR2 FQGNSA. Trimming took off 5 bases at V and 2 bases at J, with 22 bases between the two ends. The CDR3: CASSHIYGGASAYEQYF. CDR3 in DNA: TGTGCCAGCAGCCACATCTATGGAGGGGCTAGTGCCTACGAGCAGTACTTC.

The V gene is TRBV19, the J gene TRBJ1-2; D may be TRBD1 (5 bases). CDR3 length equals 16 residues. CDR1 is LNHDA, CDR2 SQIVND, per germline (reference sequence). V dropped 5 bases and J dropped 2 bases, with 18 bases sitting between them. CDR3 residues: CASSGGRWEPNYGYTF. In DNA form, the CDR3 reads TGTGCCAGTAGTGGGGGGAGATGGGAGCCCAACTATGGCTACACCTTC.

The CDR3 here is CASSLSAGGYTF. For the CDR3, the DNA is TGTGCCAGCAGTTTAAGCGCGGGTGGCTACACCTTC. The chain carries TRBV28 and TRBJ1-2; D not certain. Trimming pared 2 bases from V and 7 bases from J, leaving 8 bases between. The germline gives CDR1 MDHEN, CDR2 SYDVKM. CDR3 length equals 12 residues.

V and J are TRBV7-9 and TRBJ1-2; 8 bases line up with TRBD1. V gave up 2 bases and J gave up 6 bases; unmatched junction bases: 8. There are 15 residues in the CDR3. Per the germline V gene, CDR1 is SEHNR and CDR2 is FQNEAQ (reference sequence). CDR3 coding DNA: TGTGCCAGCAGCTTAAATCGGGACAGGCAGAATGGCTACACCTTC. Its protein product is CASSLNRDRQNGYTF.

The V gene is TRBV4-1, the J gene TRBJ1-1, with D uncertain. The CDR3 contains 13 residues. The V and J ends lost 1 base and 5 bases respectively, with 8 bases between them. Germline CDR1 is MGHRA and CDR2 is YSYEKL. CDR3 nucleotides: TGCGCCAGCAGCCAAGGGACGGGGACTGAAGCTTTCTTT. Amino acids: CASSQGTGTEAFF.

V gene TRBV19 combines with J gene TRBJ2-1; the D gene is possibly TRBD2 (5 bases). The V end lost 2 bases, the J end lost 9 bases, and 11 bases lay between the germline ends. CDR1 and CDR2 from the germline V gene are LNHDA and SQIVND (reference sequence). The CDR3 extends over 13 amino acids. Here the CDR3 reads CASSIRSAGEQFF. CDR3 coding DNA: TGTGCCAGTAGTATAAGGAGTGCGGGTGAGCAGTTCTTC.

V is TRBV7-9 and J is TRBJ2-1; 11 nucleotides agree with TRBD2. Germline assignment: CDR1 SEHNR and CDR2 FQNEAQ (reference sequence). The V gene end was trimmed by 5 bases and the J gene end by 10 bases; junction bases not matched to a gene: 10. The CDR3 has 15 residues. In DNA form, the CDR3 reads TGTGCCAGCAGCCCCGGGACTAGCGGAGCTCGGGAGCAGTTCTTC. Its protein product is CASSPGTSGAREQFF.

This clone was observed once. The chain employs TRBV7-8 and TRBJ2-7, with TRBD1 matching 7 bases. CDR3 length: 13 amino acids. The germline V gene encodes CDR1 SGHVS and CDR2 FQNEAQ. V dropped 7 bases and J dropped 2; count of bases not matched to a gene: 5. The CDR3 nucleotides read TGTGCCAGCACCCGGGACAGCCCCTACGAGCAGTACTTC. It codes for CASTRDSPYEQYF.

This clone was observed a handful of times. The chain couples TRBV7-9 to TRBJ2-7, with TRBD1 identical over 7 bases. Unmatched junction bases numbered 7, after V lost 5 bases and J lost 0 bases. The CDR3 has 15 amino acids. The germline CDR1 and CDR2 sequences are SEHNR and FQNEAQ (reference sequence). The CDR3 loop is CASSPRRDSSYEQYF. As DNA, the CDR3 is TGTGCCAGCAGCCCTCGCCGGGACAGCTCCTACGAGCAGTACTTC.

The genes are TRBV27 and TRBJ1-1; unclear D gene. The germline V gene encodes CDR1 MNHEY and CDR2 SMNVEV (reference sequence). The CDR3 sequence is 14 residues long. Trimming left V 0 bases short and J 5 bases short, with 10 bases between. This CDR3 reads CASSLSEGGTEAFF. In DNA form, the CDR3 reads TGTGCCAGCAGTTTATCGGAGGGTGGGACTGAAGCTTTCTTT.

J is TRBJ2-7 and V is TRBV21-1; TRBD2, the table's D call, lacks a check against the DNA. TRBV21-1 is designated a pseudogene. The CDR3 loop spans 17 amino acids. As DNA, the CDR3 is TGTGCCAGCAGCAGGGGGCGTCGGACTAGCGCATCCTACGAGCAGTACTTC. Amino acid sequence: CASSRGRRTSASYEQYF.

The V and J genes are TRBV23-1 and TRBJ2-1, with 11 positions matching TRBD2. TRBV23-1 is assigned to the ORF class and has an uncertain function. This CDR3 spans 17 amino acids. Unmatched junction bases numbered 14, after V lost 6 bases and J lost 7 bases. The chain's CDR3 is CASSFDVIAGGRNEQFF. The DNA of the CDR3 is TGCGCCAGCAGCTTCGACGTTATAGCGGGGGGGCGTAATGAGCAGTTCTTC.

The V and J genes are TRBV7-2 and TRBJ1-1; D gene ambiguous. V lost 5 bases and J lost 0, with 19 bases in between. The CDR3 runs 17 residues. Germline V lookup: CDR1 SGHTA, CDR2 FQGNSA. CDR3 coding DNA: TGTGCCAGCAGCCCCCCCGATCCCGACTATCTGAACACTGAAGCTTTCTTT. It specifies CASSPPDPDYLNTEAFF.

The CDR3 DNA reads as TGTGCCAGCTCACCTAGTGTAGCGGGAGCTTTCTTT. This codes for CASSPSVAGAFF. The chain joins TRBV18 to TRBJ1-1, with unresolved D. The CDR3 is 12 amino acids. V was clipped by 3 bases and J by 10 bases, with 12 bases between them. CDR1 is KGHSH and CDR2 is LQKENI in the germline V gene.

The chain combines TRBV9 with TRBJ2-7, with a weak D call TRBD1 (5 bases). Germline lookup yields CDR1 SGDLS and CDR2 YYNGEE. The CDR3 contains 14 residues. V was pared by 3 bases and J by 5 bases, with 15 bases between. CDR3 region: CASSELGQGNEQYF. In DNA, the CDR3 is TGTGCCAGCAGCGAACTCGGCCAGGGCAACGAGCAGTACTTC.

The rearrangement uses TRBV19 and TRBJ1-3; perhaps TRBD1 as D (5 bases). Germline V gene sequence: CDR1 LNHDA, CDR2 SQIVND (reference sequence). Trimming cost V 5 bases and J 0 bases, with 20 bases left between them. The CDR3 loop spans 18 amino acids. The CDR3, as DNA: TGTGCCAGTAGTCCTCCTTTGACAGCTACTCACTCTGGAAACACCATATATTTT. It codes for CASSPPLTATHSGNTIYF.

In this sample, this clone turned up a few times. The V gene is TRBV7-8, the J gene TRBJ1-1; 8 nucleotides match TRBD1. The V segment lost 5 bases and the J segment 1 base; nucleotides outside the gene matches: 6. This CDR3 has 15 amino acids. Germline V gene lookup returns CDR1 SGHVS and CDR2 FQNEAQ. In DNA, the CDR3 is TGTGCCAGCAGCCCAGGGGGCATTGGGAACACTGAAGCTTTCTTT. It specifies CASSPGGIGNTEAFF.

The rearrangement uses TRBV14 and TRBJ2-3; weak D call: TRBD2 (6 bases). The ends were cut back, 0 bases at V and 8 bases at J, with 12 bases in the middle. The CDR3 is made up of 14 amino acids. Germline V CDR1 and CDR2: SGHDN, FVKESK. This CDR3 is CASSQDMGGRTQYF. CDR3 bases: TGTGCCAGCAGCCAAGATATGGGGGGACGTACGCAGTATTTT.

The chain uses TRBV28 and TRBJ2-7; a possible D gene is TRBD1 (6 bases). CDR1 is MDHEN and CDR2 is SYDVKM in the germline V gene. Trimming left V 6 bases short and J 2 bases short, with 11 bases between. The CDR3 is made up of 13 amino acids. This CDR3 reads CASRKTGTYEQYF. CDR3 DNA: TGTGCCAGCAGAAAGACAGGTACCTACGAGCAGTACTTC.

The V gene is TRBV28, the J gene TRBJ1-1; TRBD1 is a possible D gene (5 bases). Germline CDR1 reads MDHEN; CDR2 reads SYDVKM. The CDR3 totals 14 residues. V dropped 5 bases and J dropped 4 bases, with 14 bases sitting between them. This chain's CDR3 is CASSPGHLSTEAFF. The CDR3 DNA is TGTGCCAGCAGTCCAGGACACCTTAGCACTGAAGCTTTCTTT.

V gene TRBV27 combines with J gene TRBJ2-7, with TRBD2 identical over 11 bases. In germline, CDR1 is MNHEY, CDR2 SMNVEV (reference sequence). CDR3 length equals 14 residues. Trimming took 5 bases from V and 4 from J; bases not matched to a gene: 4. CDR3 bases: TGTGCCAGCAGTATCGGACTAGCGGGTTACGAGCAGTACTTC. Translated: CASSIGLAGYEQYF.

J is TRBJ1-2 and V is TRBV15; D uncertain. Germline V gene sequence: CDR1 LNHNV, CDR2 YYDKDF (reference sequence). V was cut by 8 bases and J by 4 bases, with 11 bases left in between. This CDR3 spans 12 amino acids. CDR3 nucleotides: TGTGCCACCTGGGAGGCCTTCTATGGCTACACCTTC. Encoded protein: CATWEAFYGYTF.

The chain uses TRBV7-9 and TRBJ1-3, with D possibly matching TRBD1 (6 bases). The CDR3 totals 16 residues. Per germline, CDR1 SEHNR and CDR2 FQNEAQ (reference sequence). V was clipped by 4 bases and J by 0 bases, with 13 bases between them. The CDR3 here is CASSSYRGGSGNTIYF. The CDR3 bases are TGTGCCAGCAGCTCTTACAGAGGGGGCTCTGGAAACACCATATATTTT.

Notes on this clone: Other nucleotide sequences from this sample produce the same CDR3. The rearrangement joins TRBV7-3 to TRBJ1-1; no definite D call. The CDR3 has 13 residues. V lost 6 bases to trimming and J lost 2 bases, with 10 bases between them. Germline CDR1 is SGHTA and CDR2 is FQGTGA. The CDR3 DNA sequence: TGTGCCAGCAGTTTCACTTTAAACACTGAAGCTTTCTTT. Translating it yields CASSFTLNTEAFF. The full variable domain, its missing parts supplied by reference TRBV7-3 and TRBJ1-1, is GAGVSQTPSNKVTEKGKYVELRCDPISGHTALYWYRQSLGQGPEFLIYFQGTGAADDSGLPNDRFFAVRPEGSVSTLKIQRTERGDSAVYLCASSFTLNTEAFFGQGTRLTVV.